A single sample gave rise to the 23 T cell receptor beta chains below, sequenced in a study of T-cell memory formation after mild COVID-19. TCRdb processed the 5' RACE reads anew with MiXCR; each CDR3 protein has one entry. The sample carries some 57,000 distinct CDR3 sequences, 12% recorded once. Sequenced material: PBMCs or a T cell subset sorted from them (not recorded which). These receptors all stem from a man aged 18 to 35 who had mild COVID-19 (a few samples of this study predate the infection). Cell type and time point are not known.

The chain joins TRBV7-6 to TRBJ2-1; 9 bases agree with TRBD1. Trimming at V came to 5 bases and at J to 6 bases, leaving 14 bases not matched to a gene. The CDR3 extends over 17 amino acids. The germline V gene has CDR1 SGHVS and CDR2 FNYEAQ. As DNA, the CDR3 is TGTGCCAGCAGCCCCCCTGAATGGGACAGGGTATCCAATGAGCAGTTCTTC. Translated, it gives CASSPPEWDRVSNEQFF.

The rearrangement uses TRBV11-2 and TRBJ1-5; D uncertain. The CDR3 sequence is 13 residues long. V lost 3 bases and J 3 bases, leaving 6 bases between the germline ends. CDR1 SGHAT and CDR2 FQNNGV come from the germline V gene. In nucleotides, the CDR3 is TGTGCCAGCAGCTTCCAGTACAATCAGCCCCAGCATTTT. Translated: CASSFQYNQPQHF.

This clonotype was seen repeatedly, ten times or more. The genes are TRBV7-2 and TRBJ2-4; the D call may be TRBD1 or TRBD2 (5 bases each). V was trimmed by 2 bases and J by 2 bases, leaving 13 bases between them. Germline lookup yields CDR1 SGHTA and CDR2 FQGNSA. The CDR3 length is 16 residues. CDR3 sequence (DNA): TGTGCCAGCAGCTTACCCGGGACGGTCACCAAAAACATTCAGTACTTC. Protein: CASSLPGTVTKNIQYF.

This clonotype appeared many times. The chain's CDR3 is CATSDDQGNSYEQYV. The CDR3 region has the DNA TGTGCCACCAGTGACGACCAGGGGAATTCGTACGAGCAGTACGTC. This chain links TRBV24-1 with TRBJ2-7; D is possibly TRBD1 (6 bases). This CDR3 has 15 residues. CDR1 is KGHDR and CDR2 is SFDVKD in the germline V gene. Trimming stripped 4 bases from V and 4 bases from J, with 16 bases between.

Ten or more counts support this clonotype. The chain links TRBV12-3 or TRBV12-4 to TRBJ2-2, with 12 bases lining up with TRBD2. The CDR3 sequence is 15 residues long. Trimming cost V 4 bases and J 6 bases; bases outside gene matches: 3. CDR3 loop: CASSWTSGVAGELFF. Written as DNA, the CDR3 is TGTGCCAGCAGTTGGACTAGCGGGGTAGCCGGGGAGCTGTTTTTT.

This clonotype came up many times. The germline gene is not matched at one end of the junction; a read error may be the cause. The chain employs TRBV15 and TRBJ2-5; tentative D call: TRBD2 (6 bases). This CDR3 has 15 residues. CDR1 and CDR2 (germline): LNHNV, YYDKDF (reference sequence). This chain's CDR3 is CATSFDGTPGVGVNF. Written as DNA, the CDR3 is TGTGCCACCAGCTTTGACGGGACTCCTGGGGTAGGGGTGAACTTC.

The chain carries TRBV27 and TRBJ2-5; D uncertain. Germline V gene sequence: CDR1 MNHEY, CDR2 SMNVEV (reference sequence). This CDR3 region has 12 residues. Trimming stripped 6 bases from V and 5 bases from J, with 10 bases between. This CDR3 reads CASRGVAETQYF. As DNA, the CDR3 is TGTGCCAGCAGAGGAGTAGCCGAGACCCAGTACTTC.

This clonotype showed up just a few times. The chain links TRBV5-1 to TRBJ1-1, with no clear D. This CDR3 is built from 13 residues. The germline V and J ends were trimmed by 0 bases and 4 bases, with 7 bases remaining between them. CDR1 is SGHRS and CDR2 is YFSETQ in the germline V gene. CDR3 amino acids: CASSLGLSTEAFF. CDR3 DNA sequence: TGCGCCAGCAGCTTGGGTCTGTCCACTGAAGCTTTCTTT.

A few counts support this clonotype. The CDR3 sequence: CATSSQWLDTQYF. CDR3 sequence (DNA): TGTGCCACCAGCAGTCAGTGGCTAGATACGCAGTATTTT. The chain employs TRBV15 and TRBJ2-3; D gene unclear. Germline loops: CDR1 LNHNV, CDR2 YYDKDF (reference sequence). V lost 3 bases and J 5 bases, leaving 9 bases between the germline ends. This CDR3 contains 13 residues.

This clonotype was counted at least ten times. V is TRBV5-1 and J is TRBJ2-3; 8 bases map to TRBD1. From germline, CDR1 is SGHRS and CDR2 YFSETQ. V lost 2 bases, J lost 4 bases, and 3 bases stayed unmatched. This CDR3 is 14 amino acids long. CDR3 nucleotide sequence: TGCGCCAGCAGCTTAGGGACAGGCTCAGATACGCAGTATTTT. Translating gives CASSLGTGSDTQYF. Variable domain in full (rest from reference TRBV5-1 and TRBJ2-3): KAGVTQTPRYLIKTRGQQVTLSCSPISGHRSVSWYQQTPGQGLQFLFEYFSETQRNKGNFPGRFSGRQFSNSRSEMNVSTLELGDSALYLCASSLGTGSDTQYFGPGTRLTVL.

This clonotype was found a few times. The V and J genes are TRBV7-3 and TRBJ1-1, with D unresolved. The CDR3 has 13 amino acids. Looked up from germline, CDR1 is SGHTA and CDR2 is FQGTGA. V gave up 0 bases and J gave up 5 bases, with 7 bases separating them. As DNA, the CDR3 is TGTGCCAGCAGCTTAACCCAGGCGACTGAAGCTTTCTTT. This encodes CASSLTQATEAFF.

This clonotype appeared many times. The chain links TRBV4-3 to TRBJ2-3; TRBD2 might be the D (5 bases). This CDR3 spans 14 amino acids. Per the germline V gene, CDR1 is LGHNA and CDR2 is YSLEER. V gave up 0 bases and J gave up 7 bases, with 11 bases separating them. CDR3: CASSQDRAGYTQYF. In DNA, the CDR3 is TGCGCCAGCAGCCAAGATCGGGCGGGTTATACGCAGTATTTT.

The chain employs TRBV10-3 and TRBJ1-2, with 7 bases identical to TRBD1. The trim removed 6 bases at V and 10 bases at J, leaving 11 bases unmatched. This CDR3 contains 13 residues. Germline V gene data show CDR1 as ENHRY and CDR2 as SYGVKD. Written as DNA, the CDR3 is TGTGCCATCAGCGGCGGGGACAGAGGGGCCTACACCTTC. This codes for CAISGGDRGAYTF.

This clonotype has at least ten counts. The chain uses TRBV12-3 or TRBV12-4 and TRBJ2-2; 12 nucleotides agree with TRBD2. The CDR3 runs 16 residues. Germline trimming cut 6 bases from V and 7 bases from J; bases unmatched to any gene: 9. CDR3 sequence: CASSPRTSGVDGELFF. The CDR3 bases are TGTGCCAGCAGCCCAAGGACTAGCGGGGTCGACGGGGAGCTGTTTTTT.

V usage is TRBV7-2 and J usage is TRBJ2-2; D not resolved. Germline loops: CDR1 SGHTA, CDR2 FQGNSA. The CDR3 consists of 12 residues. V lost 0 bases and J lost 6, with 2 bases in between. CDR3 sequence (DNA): TGTGCCAGCAGCTTAGCGGCCGGGGAGCTGTTTTTT. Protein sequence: CASSLAAGELFF.

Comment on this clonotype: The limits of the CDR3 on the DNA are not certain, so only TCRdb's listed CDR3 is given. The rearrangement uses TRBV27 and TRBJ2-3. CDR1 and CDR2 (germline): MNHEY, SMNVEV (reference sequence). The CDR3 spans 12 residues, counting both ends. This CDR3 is CASSTLGDTQYF.

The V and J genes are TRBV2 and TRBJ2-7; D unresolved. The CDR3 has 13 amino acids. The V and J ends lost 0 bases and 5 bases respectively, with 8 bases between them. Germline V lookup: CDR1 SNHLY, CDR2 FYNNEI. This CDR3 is CASSEAQIHEQYF. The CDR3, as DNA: TGTGCCAGCAGTGAAGCTCAGATCCACGAGCAGTACTTC.

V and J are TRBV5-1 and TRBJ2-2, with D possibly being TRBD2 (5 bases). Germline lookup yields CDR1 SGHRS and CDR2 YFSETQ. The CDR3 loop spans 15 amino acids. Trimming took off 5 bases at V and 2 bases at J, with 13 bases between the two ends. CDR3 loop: CASRGLAGNTGELFF. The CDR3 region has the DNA TGCGCCAGCAGGGGCCTAGCCGGTAACACCGGGGAGCTGTTTTTT.

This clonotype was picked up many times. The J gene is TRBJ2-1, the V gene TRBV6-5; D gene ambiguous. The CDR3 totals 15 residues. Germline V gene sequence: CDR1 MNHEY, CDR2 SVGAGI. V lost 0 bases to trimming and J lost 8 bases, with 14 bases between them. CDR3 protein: CASSYSPRTFYEQFF. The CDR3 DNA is TGTGCCAGCAGTTACTCCCCCAGGACGTTCTATGAGCAGTTCTTC.

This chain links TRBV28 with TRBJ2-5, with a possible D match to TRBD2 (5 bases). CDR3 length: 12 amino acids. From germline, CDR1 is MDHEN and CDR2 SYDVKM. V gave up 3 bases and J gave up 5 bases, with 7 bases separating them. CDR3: CASSFRGETQYF. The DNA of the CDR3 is TGTGCCAGCAGTTTTCGAGGGGAGACCCAGTACTTC. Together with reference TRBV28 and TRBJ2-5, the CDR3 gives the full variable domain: DVKVTQSSRYLVKRTGEKVFLECVQDMDHENMFWYRQDPGLGLRLIYFSYDVKMKEKGDIPEGYSVSREKKERFSLILESASTNQTSMYLCASSFRGETQYFGPGTRLLVL.

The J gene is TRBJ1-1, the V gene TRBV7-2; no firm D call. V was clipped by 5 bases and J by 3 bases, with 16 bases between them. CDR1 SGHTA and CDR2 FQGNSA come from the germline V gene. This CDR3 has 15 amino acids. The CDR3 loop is CASSATPYTDTEAFF. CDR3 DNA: TGTGCCAGCAGCGCTACCCCCTATACGGACACTGAAGCTTTCTTT.

Here the CDR3 DNA reads TGTGCCAGCAGCCTTAGAGGACTAGCTATTCCAGATACGCAGTATTTT. This sequence encodes CASSLRGLAIPDTQYF. The V gene is TRBV11-2, the J gene TRBJ2-3; 8 bases fit TRBD2. CDR3 size: 16 residues. V was pared by 5 bases and J by 4 bases, with 11 bases of the junction left unmatched. The germline V gene has CDR1 SGHAT and CDR2 FQNNGV.

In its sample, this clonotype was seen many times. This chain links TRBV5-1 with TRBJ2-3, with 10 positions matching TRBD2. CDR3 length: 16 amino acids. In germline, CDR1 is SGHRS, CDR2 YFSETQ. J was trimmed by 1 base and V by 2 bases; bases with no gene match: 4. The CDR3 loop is CASSFIAGGGTDTQYF. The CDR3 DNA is TGCGCCAGCAGCTTCATAGCGGGGGGCGGCACAGATACGCAGTATTTT.